This is a list of T cell receptor beta chains from one sample in a study of cytotoxic CD8 clonotypes in ibrutinib-treated CLL. TCRdb's table, derived via immunoSEQ multiplex PCR, lists solely in-frame clones and lacks some. Of some 200,000 clones in the sample, around 75% were seen once. The specimen was PBMCs, collected after 12 months of ibrutinib treatment. These receptors originate from a human donor with chronic lymphocytic leukemia. The CDR3 runs from the conserved cysteine through the conserved F or W. Fields, in order: CDR3 length, V gene, D gene, clone size, J gene, CDR3 DNA, CDR3 protein. A D gene is named only where the DNA matches it firmly. Not all rows give a size; the values are once, few, many and, for expanded clones, a class.

15	TRBV7-6	NA	NA	TRBJ1-4	TGTGCCAGCAGCTTAGGGACGGGGGGTAATGAAAAACTGTTTTTT	CASSLGTGGNEKLFF
14	TRBV10-3	TRBD1	NA	TRBJ1-1	TGTGCCATCAGGACGACAGGGGCTAACACTGAAGCTTTCTTT	CAIRTTGANTEAFF
16	TRBV27	NA	NA	TRBJ1-5	TGTGCCAGCAGTACTTCAAGCGACGACACCAATCAGCCCCAGCATTTT	CASSTSSDDTNQPQHF
15	TRBV15	NA	NA	TRBJ2-7	TGTGCCACCAGCAGAGCCTGGGAGAGCTCCTACGAGCAGTACTTC	CATSRAWESSYEQYF
14	TRBV5-3	NA	few	TRBJ2-5	TGTGCCAGAAGCTTCCCCGACAGCTTAGAGACCCAGTACTTC	CARSFPDSLETQYF
16	TRBV28	TRBD1	NA	TRBJ1-3	TGTGCCAGCAGATCCTCCGGGACAGGGTCTGGAAACACCATATATTTT	CASRSSGTGSGNTIYF
14	TRBV25-1	NA	NA	TRBJ2-1	TGTGCCAGCAGTGCTGGGGGACATTTCCGTGAGCAGTTCTTC	CASSAGGHFREQFF
16	TRBV7-9	NA	NA	TRBJ2-7	TGTGCCAGCAGCTTGGAGCAGACATCATCCGGCTACGAGCAGTACTTC	CASSLEQTSSGYEQYF
15	TRBV27	NA	few	TRBJ2-7	TGTGCCAGCAGGGACCAGGCAGGTCCGACCTACGAGCAGTACTTC	CASRDQAGPTYEQYF
13	TRBV5-6	NA	few	TRBJ2-5	TGTGCCAGCAGCTTGAGCCCTCAAGAGACCCAGTACTTC	CASSLSPQETQYF
16	TRBV19	NA	NA	TRBJ1-2	TGTGCCAGTAGTTATTCAGTCGCCAGCCCATACAATGGCTACACCTTC	CASSYSVASPYNGYTF
14	TRBV29-1	NA	NA	TRBJ1-2	TGCAGCGTTGAAGATGGAGACATTTTCTATGGCTACACCTTC	CSVEDGDIFYGYTF
13	TRBV7-3	NA	NA	TRBJ1-1	TGTGCCAGCAGCCCTCAGGGGCTCGGTGAAGCTTTCTTT	CASSPQGLGEAFF
14	TRBV30	NA	NA	TRBJ1-4	TGTGCCTGGGGAATTGGGGGCCTAAATGAAAAACTGTTTTTT	CAWGIGGLNEKLFF
15	TRBV13	NA	NA	TRBJ2-1	TGTGCCAGCCAGAAGCGGCGGGGGCCCGGGGATGAGCAGTTCTTC	CASQKRRGPGDEQFF
14	TRBV30	NA	NA	TRBJ1-5	TGTGCCTGGAGTGGTCTCCAAGGGCCGCAGCCCCAGCATTTT	CAWSGLQGPQPQHF
13	TRBV11-3	NA	NA	TRBJ2-1	TGTGCCAGCAGCCGTGGGTCCTACAATGAGCAGTTCTTC	CASSRGSYNEQFF
15	TRBV7-8	NA	NA	TRBJ2-7	TGTGCCAGCAGCTTAGCCGGACCAGGTGGCTACGAGCAGTACTTC	CASSLAGPGGYEQYF